This T cell receptor (beta chain) was identified during a study of cytomegalovirus exposure and HLA in healthy donors. The study, taken as a whole, reports: Across all donors, roughly uniform sequencing depth was an assumption of the presence/absence analyses.

Trimming pared 5 bases from V and 4 bases from J, leaving 15 bases between. Germline loops: CDR1 SGHTA, CDR2 FQGTGA. The CDR3 runs to 14 residues. It was with 60 Vbeta and 13 Jbeta primers that the PCR ran. Measured with immunoSEQ multiplex PCR; TCRdb has only the in-frame clones, and not every one. The sample includes about 130,000 clones, around 72% of them seen just once. This clone was detected once. Its cognate antigen is unknown. This clonotype originated in a man younger than 45 in good health and CMV-seronegative. The J gene is TRBJ2-7, the V gene TRBV7-3; weak D call: TRBD2 (7 bases). The sequencing input was PBMCs. The CDR3 region has the DNA TGTGCCAGCAGCCCCCTCGCGGGGGCATACGAGCAGTACTTC. It translates to CASSPLAGAYEQYF. Combining the CDR3 with reference TRBV7-3 and TRBJ2-7 gives the whole variable domain GAGVSQTPSNKVTEKGKYVELRCDPISGHTALYWYRQSLGQGPEFLIYFQGTGAADDSGLPNDRFFAVRPEGSVSTLKIQRTERGDSAVYLCASSPLAGAYEQYFGPGTRLTVT.